A single sample is the source of the 8 T cell receptor beta chains below, sequenced in a study of CD8 T cells in Susac syndrome. RNA amounts of 0.5 to 1 ug underwent reverse transcription with random hexamers. From the immunoSEQ multiplex PCR reads, TCRdb called clonotypes with MiXCR, one entry per CDR3 protein. The sample contains fewer than 150,000 distinct CDR3 sequences, 90% to 95% of which appear only once. Material: CD4+ T cells from PBMCs. The receptors stem from a human donor with multiple sclerosis.

The CDR3 coding sequence is TGTGCCAGCAGCGTAGACGGGGGGGGCAAAAACATTCAGTACTTC. This gives the protein CASSVDGGGKNIQYF. The chain recombines TRBV9 with TRBJ2-4; TRBD2 matches at 8 bases. Trimming removed 0 bases from V and 3 bases from J; junction bases left unmatched: 2. The CDR3 runs 15 residues. The germline V gene encodes CDR1 SGDLS and CDR2 YYNGEE.

The chain combines TRBV28 with TRBJ2-7; possible D gene TRBD1, 5 bases. The germline gives CDR1 MDHEN, CDR2 SYDVKM. V was pared by 6 bases and J by 5 bases, with 11 bases between. The CDR3 extends over 12 amino acids. CDR3 coding DNA: TGTGCCAGCAGGGGGCCTCGGGACGAGCAGTACTTC. The encoded protein is CASRGPRDEQYF.

This CDR3 is CASSQGQGEGMNTEAFF. CDR3 DNA: TGTGCCAGCAGCCAAGGACAGGGGGAAGGGATGAACACTGAAGCTTTCTTT. The chain carries TRBV4-2 and TRBJ1-1; 9 nucleotides match TRBD1. Germline CDR1 LGHNA, CDR2 YNFKEQ. CDR3 length: 17 residues. V dropped 1 base and J dropped 0; count of bases not matched to a gene: 6.

The chain employs TRBV20-1 and TRBJ2-7; no clear D gene. Germline CDR1 DFQATT, CDR2 SNEGSKA (reference sequence). The CDR3 runs to 12 residues. The V gene lost 5 bases and the J gene lost 2 bases, with 10 bases spanning the gap. This CDR3 is CSAGTRTYEQYF. The CDR3 nucleotides are TGCAGTGCTGGTACACGTACCTACGAGCAGTACTTC.

V is TRBV24-1 and J is TRBJ2-1; a possible D gene is TRBD2 (6 bases). Germline V gene data show CDR1 as KGHDR and CDR2 as SFDVKD. V lost 4 bases to trimming and J lost 6 bases, with 9 bases between them. The CDR3 is 13 amino acids. The DNA of the CDR3 is TGTGCCACCAGTGACCCGACTAGCAATGAGCAGTTCTTC. Translating it yields CATSDPTSNEQFF.

This clonotype was recorded once. The gene calls are TRBV30 and TRBJ2-4, with D unclear. Germline V CDR1 and CDR2: GTSNPN, SVGIG (reference sequence). V was cut by 3 bases and J by 0 bases, with 15 bases left in between. The CDR3 length is 16 residues. The CDR3 nucleotides read TGTGCCTGGAGGCTCCTGGGCGGAGAAGCCAAAAACATTCAGTACTTC. Its translation: CAWRLLGGEAKNIQYF.

This clonotype appeared once. The rearrangement joins TRBV2 to TRBJ2-7; TRBD2 is a possible D gene (5 bases). This CDR3 region has 14 residues. V lost 6 bases to trimming and J lost 0 bases, with 12 bases between them. From germline, CDR1 is SNHLY and CDR2 FYNNEI. The CDR3 spells CASRGRGFSYEQYF. The CDR3 region has the DNA TGTGCCAGCAGGGGTCGGGGTTTCTCCTACGAGCAGTACTTC.

J is TRBJ1-1 and V is TRBV4-1; possibly TRBD1 for D (5 bases). CDR1 and CDR2 (germline): MGHRA, YSYEKL. V lost 6 bases to trimming and J lost 0 bases, with 11 bases between them. This CDR3 contains 14 residues. DNA of the CDR3: TGCGCCAGCAGGATGGGGGGTATGAACACTGAAGCTTTCTTT. This sequence encodes CASRMGGMNTEAFF.